This T cell receptor beta chain was identified during a study of radiation and T cells in renal cell carcinoma. Generated by immunoSEQ multiplex PCR, the TCRdb table keeps only in-frame clones and is missing some. The sample includes about 130,000 clones, around nine tenths of them seen just once. CDR3 length: 18 residues. Between the trimmed V and J ends, which lost 1 base and 1 base, there was a span of 16 bases. From germline, CDR1 is LNHDA and CDR2 SQIVND (reference sequence). Time point of the sample: baseline pretreatment blood. Sample treatment: 15 Gy SBRT to primary tumor, nephrectomy 4 weeks later.

The chain couples TRBV19 to TRBJ2-2; possible D gene TRBD1, 6 bases. Sample: blood, taken from a patient whose treatment included radiotherapy and nephrectomy. The origin of this receptor is a woman between 45 and 60 years old with renal cell carcinoma. CDR3 in amino acids: CASSIVQGIPLNTGELFF. As DNA, the CDR3 is TGTGCCAGTAGTATAGTCCAGGGGATACCCTTGAACACCGGGGAGCTGTTTTTT.